These T cell receptor beta chains were read from a single sample in a study of blood T cell repertoires in COVID-19. Assay used: immunoSEQ multiplex PCR; TCRdb lists only in-frame clones, some missing. The sample lists approximately 170,000 clones; more than 80% were seen once. Material: PBMCs or T cells enriched from blood (not recorded which). The receptor source for this set is a man aged 45-65 years who had recovered from COVID-19. CDR3s include the opening cysteine and the closing phenylalanine or tryptophan. The order of the fields is J gene, D gene, V gene, CDR3 protein. The D gene is left open where the match is weak.

>TRBJ2-5|.|TRBV5-4
CASSLLAAQETQYF
>TRBJ1-2|.|TRBV6-5
CASSPQTSSNYGYTF
>TRBJ1-4|.|TRBV7-9
CASSSILEKLFF
>TRBJ1-2|.|TRBV6-4
CASSASGNYGYTF
>TRBJ2-2|.|TRBV7-3
CASSLQGTGELFF
>TRBJ1-6|.|TRBV7-5
CARSPRKVSYNSPLHF
>TRBJ1-2|.|TRBV19
CASSIGAPYGYTF
>TRBJ2-3|.|TRBV4-1
CASSFLGLDYGDTQYF
>TRBJ1-1|TRBD1|TRBV29-1
CSASGGRENTEAFF
>TRBJ1-6|TRBD1|TRBV6-5
CASSYSRTGESPLHF
>TRBJ2-1|TRBD2|TRBV7-3
CASSSASGGGNEQFF
>TRBJ2-2|.|TRBV5-1
CASSPENTGELFF
>TRBJ2-5|.|TRBV24-1
CATSDTAGALETQYF
>TRBJ2-7|.|TRBV6-5
CASSKQGTYEQYF
>TRBJ1-6|.|TRBV27
CASSLSPGNNSPLHF
>TRBJ1-6|TRBD1|TRBV9
CASSAGTGYSPLHF
>TRBJ1-2|TRBD1|TRBV28
CASIGTALSLNYGYTF
>TRBJ1-1|TRBD1|TRBV7-9
CASSFGQGRAFF
>TRBJ1-1|.|TRBV29-1
CSAAVRDEAFF
>TRBJ2-2|TRBD1|TRBV7-2
CASSAGTGKGNTGELFF
>TRBJ1-2|.|TRBV3-1/TRBV3-2
CASSQDESTGLAYGYTF
>TRBJ2-1|TRBD2|TRBV5-1
CASSFSTSGGNEQFF
>TRBJ1-5|.|TRBV28
CASSPGLNQPQHF
>TRBJ1-1|TRBD1|TRBV2
CASSKGARGTEAFF
>TRBJ1-6|TRBD1|TRBV19
CASSIGQGVGPLHF
>TRBJ1-2|.|TRBV28
CASSLGRGRGGYTF
>TRBJ2-5|TRBD2|TRBV28
CASSLGTGGLQETQYF
>TRBJ1-1|TRBD1|TRBV20-1
CSASWDRGGTEAFF
>TRBJ2-3|.|TRBV6-2/TRBV6-3
CASSYSYQGRGTDTQYF
>TRBJ1-5|.|TRBV3-1/TRBV3-2
CASSQTSNQPQHF
>TRBJ1-1|.|TRBV21-1
CASSESKGQGNTEAFF
>TRBJ1-5|.|TRBV23-1
CASSHGSLGNQPQHF
>TRBJ2-7|.|TRBV6-2/TRBV6-3
CASSYLGHYEQYF
>TRBJ2-7|TRBD1|TRBV30
CAWSAGDRVYEQYF
>TRBJ1-1|.|TRBV12-3/TRBV12-4
CASSLQGNTEAFF
>TRBJ1-3|TRBD1|TRBV5-1
CASSGDRTGNTIYF
>TRBJ2-1|TRBD2|TRBV9
CASSVWDGWTSGGDEQFF
>TRBJ2-7|.|TRBV27
CASSLTLSYEQYF
>TRBJ2-3|.|TRBV7-2
CASSQLGSEADTQYF
>TRBJ1-3|TRBD1|TRBV18
CASSLRTGEGSGNTIYF
>TRBJ1-5|.|TRBV19
CASSPGSPYQPQHF
>TRBJ1-1|.|TRBV4-1
CASSQFGSSEAFF
>TRBJ2-3|.|TRBV7-3
CASSLGTGSMELDTQYF
>TRBJ2-7|.|TRBV5-1
CASSLLLGGAYEQYF
>TRBJ1-1|TRBD1|TRBV5-8
CASSLWSGTGATNTEAFF
>TRBJ2-2|.|TRBV20-1
CSASLRLVSTGELFF
>TRBJ2-5|TRBD2|TRBV10-3
CAISTGLAGETQYF